These 14 T cell receptor beta chains came from one sample sequenced in a study of blood T cell repertoires in COVID-19. Clones were read by immunoSEQ multiplex PCR, and TCRdb kept only the in-frame ones, dropping some. The sample carries 150,000 to 200,000 clones, more than 75% recorded once. The sequenced material came from peripheral blood. These receptors all stem from an older man with acute or convalescent COVID-19.

This clone showed up just once. The chain carries TRBV3-1 (or the pseudogene TRBV3-2) and TRBJ1-1, with D perhaps matching TRBD1 (5 bases). V gave up 4 bases and J gave up 3 bases, with 21 bases separating them. The CDR3 runs to 17 residues. The germline gives CDR1 LGHDT, CDR2 YNNKEL (reference sequence). The CDR3, as DNA: TGTGCCAGCAGCCTAGAAGCCCAGGGATCCGGCGACACTGAAGCTTTCTTT. Protein: CASSLEAQGSGDTEAFF.

The gene calls are TRBV30 and TRBJ2-1, with 9 positions matching TRBD2. Germline V gives CDR1 GTSNPN, CDR2 SVGIG (reference sequence). The trim removed 5 bases at V and 14 bases at J, leaving 10 bases unmatched. This CDR3 has 12 residues. CDR3 amino acids: CAWELAGVRKFF. In DNA form, the CDR3 reads TGTGCCTGGGAGTTAGCGGGAGTCCGCAAGTTCTTC.

This clone has a single count. The chain combines TRBV5-1 with TRBJ1-2; 11 bases are shared with TRBD1. Germline CDR1 is SGHRS and CDR2 is YFSETQ. The CDR3 totals 14 residues. V shed 5 bases, J shed 8 bases, and the junction held 8 bases outside the gene matches. CDR3 region: CASRSGTGGSGYTF. CDR3 coding DNA: TGCGCCAGCAGATCCGGGACAGGGGGTTCCGGCTACACCTTC.

The rearrangement uses TRBV7-2 and TRBJ2-2; no definite D call. V lost 3 bases and J lost 1, with 6 bases in between. CDR3 length equals 14 residues. CDR1 is SGHTA, CDR2 FQGNSA, per germline. CDR3 bases: TGTGCCAGCAGCTTCTACAGGAACACCGGGGAGCTGTTTTTT. Its translation: CASSFYRNTGELFF.

The table lists this clone with a count of one. The chain combines TRBV7-2 with TRBJ2-7, with 8 nucleotides matching TRBD2. After removal of 0 bases from V and 10 bases from J, the junction contained 5 bases not matched to a gene. CDR3 length: 13 residues. Germline V gene data show CDR1 as SGHTA and CDR2 as FQGNSA. The CDR3 DNA reads TGTGCCAGCAGCTTAGCAGCGGGGGTACGCCAGTACTTC. Its translation is CASSLAAGVRQYF. Full variable domain (outside the CDR3, taken from reference TRBV7-2 and TRBJ2-7): GAGVSQSPSNKVTEKGKDVELRCDPISGHTALYWYRQSLGQGLEFLIYFQGNSAPDKSGLPSDRFSAERTGGSVSTLTIQRTQQEDSAVYLCASSLAAGVRQYFGPGTRLTVT.

This chain joins TRBV6-6 and TRBJ2-7, with TRBD1 matching 10 bases. The germline V gene has CDR1 MNHNY and CDR2 SVGAGI (reference sequence). The CDR3 is made up of 15 amino acids. V shed 2 bases and J 2 bases; nucleotides not matched to a gene: 3. CDR3: CASSYGTGVPYEQYF. The CDR3 DNA sequence: TGTGCCAGCAGTTACGGGACAGGGGTGCCCTACGAGCAGTACTTC.

V and J are TRBV9 and TRBJ2-1; maybe TRBD2 (5 bases). Germline values: CDR1 SGDLS, CDR2 YYNGEE. V shed 7 bases and J shed 10 bases, with 12 bases lying between them. This CDR3 has 11 amino acids. The CDR3 here is CASGWEFEQFF. CDR3 DNA: TGTGCCAGCGGGTGGGAGTTCGAGCAGTTCTTC.

The chain uses TRBV5-6 and TRBJ1-1; no firm D call. V was pared by 5 bases and J by 3 bases, with 17 bases between. The CDR3 sequence is 15 residues long. Germline lookup yields CDR1 SGHDT and CDR2 YYEEEE. DNA of the CDR3: TGTGCCAGCAGAGAAACCCGGGGTACGGACACTGAAGCTTTCTTT. Translated: CASRETRGTDTEAFF.

The chain carries TRBV13 and TRBJ2-7, with 7 bases identical to TRBD1. Per germline, CDR1 PRHDT and CDR2 FYEKMQ (reference sequence). V was clipped by 5 bases and J by 7 bases; unmatched bases: 11. This CDR3 comprises 14 residues. The CDR3: CASSTGTDPTEQYF. CDR3 DNA: TGTGCCAGCAGCACCGGGACAGACCCTACGGAGCAGTACTTC.

The chain combines TRBV5-1 with TRBJ1-1; possibly TRBD1 for D (6 bases). Germline V CDR1 and CDR2: SGHRS, YFSETQ. Trimming cost V 6 bases and J 0 bases, with 12 bases left between them. CDR3 length: 14 residues. DNA for the CDR3: TGCGCCAGCAAGAACAGGGACATGAACACTGAAGCTTTCTTT. This gives the protein CASKNRDMNTEAFF.

CDR3 bases: TGTGCCTGGAGCCATCCAGGGGGCATTCCGGCCGGGGAGCTGTTTTTT. Amino acids: CAWSHPGGIPAGELFF. The chain couples TRBV30 to TRBJ2-2, with TRBD1 matching over 8 bases. The CDR3 runs 16 residues. Trimming took 3 bases from V and 6 from J; bases not matched to a gene: 12. The germline gives CDR1 GTSNPN, CDR2 SVGIG (reference sequence).

This clone was found once. The V gene is TRBV9, the J gene TRBJ2-7; 7 bases match TRBD1. V trimming: 2 bases; J trimming: 4 bases; junction bases outside the gene matches: 9. Germline V gives CDR1 SGDLS, CDR2 YYNGEE. The CDR3 has 15 residues. The CDR3 reads CASSVGQFSSYEQYF. DNA of the CDR3: TGTGCCAGCAGCGTGGGACAGTTCTCATCTTACGAGCAGTACTTC.

The chain uses TRBV28 and TRBJ1-5; 7 nucleotides agree with TRBD1. The CDR3 has 15 residues. V was pared by 8 bases and J by 1 base, with 8 bases of the junction left unmatched. Germline V gene data show CDR1 as MDHEN and CDR2 as SYDVKM. CDR3 in DNA: TGTGCCAGCGGCGCCGGGACAGCGAGCAATCAGCCCCAGCATTTT. It yields the protein CASGAGTASNQPQHF.

This chain links TRBV19 with TRBJ1-2; a weak D match, TRBD1 (6 bases). This CDR3 contains 13 residues. Trimming stripped 0 bases from V and 14 bases from J, with 16 bases between. Germline V gene sequence: CDR1 LNHDA, CDR2 SQIVND (reference sequence). CDR3 region: CASSIDRGGASTF. CDR3 sequence (DNA): TGTGCCAGTAGTATAGATCGGGGGGGCGCTTCGACCTTC.